One and the same sample provided the 11 T cell receptor beta chains below, sequenced in a study of blood T cell repertoires in COVID-19. TCRdb's copy holds only in-frame clones and misses some; the assay was immunoSEQ multiplex PCR. The sample yields 70,000 to 95,000 clones, around 92% seen once. The sequencing sample was made of peripheral blood. The receptors shown here come from a woman aged 55-75 years with active COVID-19.

This chain connects TRBV18 to TRBJ2-2, with 7 bases matching TRBD1. V was clipped by 4 bases and J by 4 bases; unmatched bases: 0. From germline, CDR1 is KGHSH and CDR2 LQKENI. This CDR3 region has 13 residues. Here the CDR3 DNA reads TGTGCCAGCTCACAGGGGGCCACCGGGGAGCTGTTTTTT. Residues: CASSQGATGELFF.

The chain is built from TRBV30 and TRBJ2-2, with 10 bases lining up with TRBD2. Trimming cost V 0 bases and J 4 bases; bases outside gene matches: 17. Germline V lookup: CDR1 GTSNPN, CDR2 SVGIG (reference sequence). The CDR3 covers 20 residues. CDR3 DNA: TGTGCCTGGAGTGTACGGAGGATCGGCTTAGCGGGAGGTGGCACCGGGGAGCTGTTTTTT. It encodes CAWSVRRIGLAGGGTGELFF.

The V gene is TRBV2, the J gene TRBJ2-1; the D gene is possibly TRBD1 (5 bases). CDR1 and CDR2 from the germline V gene are SNHLY and FYNNEI. Trimming removed 3 bases at V and 0 bases at J, with 12 bases between. The CDR3 consists of 16 residues. CDR3: CASSDRAASSYNEQFF. CDR3 nucleotides: TGTGCCAGCAGTGACAGGGCCGCAAGCTCCTACAATGAGCAGTTCTTC. Full variable domain (remainder filled in from reference TRBV2 and TRBJ2-1): EPEVTQTPSHQVTQMGQEVILRCVPISNHLYFYWYRQILGQKVEFLVSFYNNEISEKSEIFDDQFSVERPDGSNFTLKIRSTKLEDSAMYFCASSDRAASSYNEQFFGPGTRLTVL.

The CDR3 region has the DNA TGTGCCAGCCTTAAAGGGGATGGGGCCAACGTCCTGACTTTC. This encodes CASLKGDGANVLTF. The rearrangement joins TRBV6-5 to TRBJ2-6; D is perhaps TRBD1 (5 bases). This CDR3 contains 14 residues. Between the trimmed V and J ends, which lost 8 bases and 3 bases, there was a span of 11 bases. From germline, CDR1 is MNHEY and CDR2 SVGAGI.

A remark on this clone: Within the sample, other DNA sequences also encode this same CDR3. For the CDR3, the DNA is TGTGCCAGCTCACCACCGGGACAGGTAGACTCACCCCTCCACTTT. Translating gives CASSPPGQVDSPLHF. V and J are TRBV18 and TRBJ1-6, with 8 nucleotides matching TRBD1. From germline, CDR1 is KGHSH and CDR2 LQKENI. The V gene end was trimmed by 0 bases and the J gene end by 10 bases; junction bases not matched to a gene: 5. This CDR3 has 15 residues.

The CDR3: CASSMDRGAYGYTF. CDR3 DNA: TGTGCCAGCAGTATGGACAGGGGCGCCTATGGCTACACCTTC. The gene calls are TRBV6-6 and TRBJ1-2; TRBD1 agrees at 9 bases. Germline V lookup: CDR1 MNHNY, CDR2 SVGAGI (reference sequence). This CDR3 is 14 amino acids long. Trimming took 5 bases from V and 4 from J; bases not matched to a gene: 5.

V is TRBV24-1 and J is TRBJ2-3; TRBD1 matches 10 bases. Germline CDR1 and CDR2: KGHDR and SFDVKD. The ends lost 4 bases at V and 1 base at J; junction bases unmatched: 4. This CDR3 spans 16 amino acids. The CDR3 region is CATSELTGGGTDTQYF. The CDR3 coding sequence is TGTGCCACCAGTGAGTTGACAGGGGGCGGCACAGATACGCAGTATTTT.

The V gene is TRBV5-8, the J gene TRBJ2-7; 8 bases fit TRBD2. Trimming removed 4 bases from V and 3 bases from J; junction bases left unmatched: 9. Germline CDR1 and CDR2: SGHTS and YDEGEE. The CDR3 is 15 residues long. The CDR3 nucleotides are TGTGCCAGCAGCCACACGGGCGGGGGGATCTACGAGCAGTACTTC. Residues: CASSHTGGGIYEQYF.

The V gene is TRBV7-2, the J gene TRBJ2-5, with 7 bases matching TRBD2. Germline V lookup: CDR1 SGHTA, CDR2 FQGNSA. With 1 base clipped from V and 2 bases from J, the junction kept 4 bases outside the gene matches. The CDR3 spans 15 residues. For the CDR3, the DNA is TGTGCCAGCAGCTTAGGTTCGCGGGGGCAAGAGACCCAGTACTTC. This encodes CASSLGSRGQETQYF.

The rearrangement joins TRBV12-3 or TRBV12-4 to TRBJ1-1; D uncertain. The CDR3 has 11 residues. Trimming took 0 bases from V and 8 from J, leaving 4 bases between them. CDR3 DNA: TGTGCCAGCAGTTTAGCTCGGGAAGCTTTCTTT. This encodes CASSLAREAFF.

The J gene is TRBJ1-2, the V gene TRBV3-1 (or the pseudogene TRBV3-2), with D perhaps matching TRBD1 (5 bases). V was shortened by 4 bases and J by 5 bases, with 11 bases between the two germline ends. CDR3 length: 13 amino acids. Germline CDR1 and CDR2: LGHDT and YNNKEL (reference sequence). CDR3 protein: CASSLRQQYGYTF. For the CDR3, the DNA is TGTGCCAGCAGCCTGAGACAGCAGTATGGCTACACCTTC.